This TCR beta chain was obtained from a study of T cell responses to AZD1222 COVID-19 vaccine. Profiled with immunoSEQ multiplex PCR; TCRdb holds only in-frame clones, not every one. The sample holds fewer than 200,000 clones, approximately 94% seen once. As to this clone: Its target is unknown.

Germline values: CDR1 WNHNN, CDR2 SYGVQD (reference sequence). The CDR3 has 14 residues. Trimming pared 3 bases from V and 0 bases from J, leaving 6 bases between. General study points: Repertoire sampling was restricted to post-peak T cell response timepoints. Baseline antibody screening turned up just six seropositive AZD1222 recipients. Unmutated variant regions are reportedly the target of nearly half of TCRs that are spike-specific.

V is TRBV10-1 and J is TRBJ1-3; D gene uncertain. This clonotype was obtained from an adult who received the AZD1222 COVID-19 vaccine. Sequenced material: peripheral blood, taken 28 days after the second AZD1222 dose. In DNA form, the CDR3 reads TGCGCCAGCAGTGATCCCGGCTCTGGAAACACCATATATTTT. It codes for CASSDPGSGNTIYF.